Sequencing of this T cell receptor (beta chain) was carried out in a study of T cell repertoires in aging, cancer and after chemotherapy (dated by TCRdb to between 2018 and 2021). Turning to the overall study: Donors were distributed across six age groups ranging from 30 or younger to 70 or older, with at least three individuals included per group. Control TCR repertoires from healthy donors were recorded across several months to years, and re-sampling revealed clear clonal overlap. In total, the full dataset held 7.5 million to 9.5 million TCR reads. The study profiled peripheral blood TCR beta repertoires from healthy donors and cancer patients to examine immunoaging and T cell reconstitution after chemotherapy. Alongside 95 healthy donors serving as a reference group, the cohort included 200 to 250 cancer patients, of whom roughly 90 had hematological cancers and 120 to 130 had solid cancers.

Instead of sorted cells or RNA, genomic DNA extracted from peripheral blood served as the source for amplifying TCR beta rearrangements. Compared with the rest of its sample, this clonotype is medium-sized (0.01 to 0.1%). The antigen it binds to is not known. Base qualities are not recorded, but no much larger clone differs from it by a single base. V lost 4 bases and J lost 0 bases; the stretch between them is 13 bases long. The germline V gene (reference sequence) gives CDR1 as GTSNPN and CDR2 as SVGIG. The CDR3 holds 15 amino acids from the cysteine to the phenylalanine. The DNA shown is the 45-base CDR3, in frame from base 1. Using a mixed TRB-A/B primer pool, multiplex touch-down PCR amplified rearranged TRB sequences covering the V, D and J segments. Illumina adapters and sample indices were attached to the amplicons through two consecutive PCR reactions run with Phusion HS II polymerase. The amplicons were purified from gel with the NucleoSpin Gel and PCR Clean-up kit and then assessed with Qubit and an Agilent 2100 Bioanalyzer. The libraries were sequenced on an Illumina MiSeq with 600-cycle, single-indexed, paired-end runs. The authors processed their data as follows. Processing of the TRB sequences was carried out with MiXCR versions 2.12 and 3.0.5. Each unique CDR3 nucleotide sequence was counted as one clone, and only productive sequences with at least two reads were retained. Shannon diversity, evenness, clonality (one minus evenness), and alpha-parameterized diversity profiles from alpha 0 to 5 were included as repertoire metrics. The IGoR algorithm was used to calculate generation probabilities for clones in the paired samples taken before and after chemotherapy. TCRdb itself trimmed the public reads at Q25 with fastp, ran MiXCR and retained productive beta chains. When rows share a CDR3 protein, they turn into one entry using the most common DNA and genes. The V and J calls here are based on TCRdb, not the publication. Within this sample are 10,000 to 15,000 distinct CDR3 sequences, with around 21% of them counted one time only. The biggest ten clones account for approximately 5.7% of the sample.

Overall study results and their limits: In healthy donors, the decline in TCR diversity with age was mainly explained by loss of richness, whereas in cancer patients loss of evenness was also found to contribute. It was noted by the authors that conclusions about immunological memory after chemotherapy cannot be drawn from the repertoire data. Median generation probability increased over the chemotherapy interval in both cancer cohorts, suggesting repertoire reconstitution through rebound thymic output. Compared with age-matched healthy donors, untreated patients with hematological or solid cancers had significantly lower TCR diversity and higher clonality in blood.

The chain links TRBV30 with TRBJ1-3; tentative D gene TRBD1, with 5 bases matching. The TCR was taken from a human donor in good health. Sequenced material: blood. Read as DNA, the sequence is TGTGCCTGGACATCGACAGCCAGCTCTGGAAACACCATATATTTT. It encodes CAWTSTASSGNTIYF.